The T cell receptor (beta chain) described here comes from a study of human T cells and chemical hapten exposure (dated by TCRdb to the early 2020s). Looking at the study overall: For sensitization, 2% DPC in acetone was applied to a roughly 2 cm by roughly 2 cm area of upper inner arm skin. The libraries were sequenced as a pool, and the TCR yield per sample differed mostly because of small variations in library volumes within the pool. About 29 alopecia patients gave blood for TCR sequencing at one to four time points (pre-sensitization, 2, 6 and 24 weeks). The study tracked peripheral blood TCR repertoire changes in vivo during primary and secondary sensitization to the hapten diphenylcyclopropenone (DPC) in alopecia patients. Blood was sampled from patients pre-sensitization (week 0) and at 2, 6 and about 24 weeks after DPC sensitization. Throughout the approximately 24-week study period, patients were also given weekly therapeutic DPC doses on the scalp. Alopecia areata with under or over 50% scalp involvement, alopecia totalis and alopecia universalis were represented in the patient cohort, which was mostly female. Patch testing was performed on the upper back with Finn chambers containing 0.01% DPC, and the patch tests were scored after 6 days according to International Contact Dermatitis Research Group standards. Results and caveats for the whole study, not just this receptor: After repeated subsampling, the strength of the expansion versus patch-test correlation and the threshold at which it became significant changed. DPC sensitization did not change the number of TCRs with a frequency above 1 in 1000, and there was no evidence of changes in global repertoire structure. Alopecia, a presumed autoimmune disease, was present in all patients, so the immune response of the patients might differ from that of healthy individuals. A positive correlation was found between the number of PT1 expanded TCRs and patch test score, with significance reached at thresholds 8, 16 and 32 but not 4. Compared with pre-sensitization or healthy control sets, expanded TCRs formed significantly more large CDR3 similarity clusters, which is consistent with antigen-driven responses.

A note on this clonotype: It has no known antigen specificity. The sample holds no much larger clone one base away, and base qualities are not on file.

The intended sense of this specimen's time point label: pre-sensitization, week 0. The treatment or condition label of this sample denotes: therapeutic diphenylcyclopropenone sensitization with weekly scalp DPC. At every patch-test visit, the blood draw took place before the patch test was put on. Patients were considered eligible if aged 18 to 70, diagnosed with alopecia and deemed suitable for DPC therapy, and patients were excluded if pregnant. Total RNA was extracted from unfractionated whole blood that had been collected in Tempus Blood RNA tubes. Libraries were made using RACE. Sequencing relied on a NextSeq 500. During library preparation, unique molecular identifiers were attached to individual cDNA molecules so that TCRs could be counted in a quantitative, reproducible way. For every blood RNA sample, sequencing covered both the TCR alpha and TCR beta chains. As for the authors' bioinformatics: A median of around 100,000 TCRs per sample was observed, with a range of 23,224 to 690,600. V, J and CDR3 annotation of the TCR reads was performed with the Decombinator software suite. For the PS versus PT1 abundance plots, all samples were subsampled to the same number of TCRs (28,000). TCRs were defined as expanded if absent before sensitization and observed at least eight times at the 2-week time point. TCRdb took the public reads, trimmed them with fastp at Q25, ran MiXCR for clone calling and kept in-frame beta chains. Entries that share a CDR3 protein sequence are merged under the most common genes and DNA. These V and J calls rely on TCRdb rather than the paper's analysis. The sample table holds roughly 380,000 distinct CDR3 sequences, of which 5% to 6.5% were seen once. The top ten hold 2.5% to 3% of the sample.

The sequences come from whole blood, collected in connection with sensitization to the hapten diphenylcyclopropenone (DPC). This sequence was found in a woman aged 45-60 years with alopecia areata. Some clones in this sample may be carry-over from other donors' samples.

The CDR3 region: CASSLEGRGSQPQHF. The DNA reads TGTGCCAGCAGCTTAGAAGGCAGGGGCTCTCAGCCCCAGCATTTT. The chain is encoded by TRBV7-8 joined to TRBJ1-5; the D gene is perhaps TRBD1, on 6 matching bases. V gives up 1 base and J gives up 6 bases, and the segment between their germline ends measures 13 bases. Per the germline V gene, SGHVS is the CDR1 and FQNEAQ is the CDR2. The CDR3 has 15 amino acids, counting the end cysteine and phenylalanine. Only the CDR3 portion is preserved as DNA: 45 bases, with reading frame beginning at the first base.